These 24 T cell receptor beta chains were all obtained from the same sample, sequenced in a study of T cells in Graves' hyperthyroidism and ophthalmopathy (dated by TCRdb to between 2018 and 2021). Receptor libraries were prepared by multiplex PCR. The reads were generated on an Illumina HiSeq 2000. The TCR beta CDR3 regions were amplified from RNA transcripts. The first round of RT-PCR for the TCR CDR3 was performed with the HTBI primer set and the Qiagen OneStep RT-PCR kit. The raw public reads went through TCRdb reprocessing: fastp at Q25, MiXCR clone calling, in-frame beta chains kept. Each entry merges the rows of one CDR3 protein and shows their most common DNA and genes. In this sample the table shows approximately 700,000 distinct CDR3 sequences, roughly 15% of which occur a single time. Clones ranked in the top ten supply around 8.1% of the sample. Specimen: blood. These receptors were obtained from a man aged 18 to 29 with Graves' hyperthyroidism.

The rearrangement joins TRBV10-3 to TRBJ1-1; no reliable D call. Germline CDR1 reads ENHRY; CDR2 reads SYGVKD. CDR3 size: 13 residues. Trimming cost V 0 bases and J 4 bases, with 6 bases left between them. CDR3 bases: TGTGCCATCAGTGAGTCTACGATCACTGAAGCTTTCTTT. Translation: CAISESTITEAFF.

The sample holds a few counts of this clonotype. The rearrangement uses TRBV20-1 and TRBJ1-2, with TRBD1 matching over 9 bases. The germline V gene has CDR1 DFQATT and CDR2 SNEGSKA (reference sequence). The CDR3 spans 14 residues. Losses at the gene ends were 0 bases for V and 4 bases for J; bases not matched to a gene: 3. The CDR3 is CSARDPGQGYGYTF. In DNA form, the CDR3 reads TGCAGTGCTAGAGACCCGGGACAGGGCTATGGCTACACCTTC.

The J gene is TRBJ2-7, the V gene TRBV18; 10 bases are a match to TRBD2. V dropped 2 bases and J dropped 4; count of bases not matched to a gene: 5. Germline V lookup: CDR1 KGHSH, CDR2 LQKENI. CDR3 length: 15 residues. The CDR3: CASSPVASGRYEQYF. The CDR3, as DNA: TGTGCCAGCTCACCAGTCGCTAGCGGGAGATACGAGCAGTACTTC.

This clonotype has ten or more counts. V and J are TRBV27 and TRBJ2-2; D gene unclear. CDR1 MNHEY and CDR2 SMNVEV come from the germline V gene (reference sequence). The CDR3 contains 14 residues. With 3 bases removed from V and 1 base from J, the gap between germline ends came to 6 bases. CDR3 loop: CASSFGLNTGELFF. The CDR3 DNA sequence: TGTGCCAGCAGTTTCGGGCTGAACACCGGGGAGCTGTTTTTT.

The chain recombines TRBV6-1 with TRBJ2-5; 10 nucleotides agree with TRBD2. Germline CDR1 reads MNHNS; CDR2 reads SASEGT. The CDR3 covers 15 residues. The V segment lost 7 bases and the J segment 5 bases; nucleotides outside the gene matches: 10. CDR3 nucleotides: TGTGCCAGCATGAGAAGCGGGAGGGCCGGGGAGACCCAGTACTTC. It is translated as CASMRSGRAGETQYF.

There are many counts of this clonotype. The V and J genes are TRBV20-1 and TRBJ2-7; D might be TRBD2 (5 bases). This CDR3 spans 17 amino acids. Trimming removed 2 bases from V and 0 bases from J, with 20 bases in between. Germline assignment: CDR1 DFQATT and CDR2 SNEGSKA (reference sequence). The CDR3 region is CSARWTSSRSDSYEQYF. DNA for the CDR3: TGCAGTGCTAGATGGACTTCCTCAAGGTCTGACTCCTACGAGCAGTACTTC.

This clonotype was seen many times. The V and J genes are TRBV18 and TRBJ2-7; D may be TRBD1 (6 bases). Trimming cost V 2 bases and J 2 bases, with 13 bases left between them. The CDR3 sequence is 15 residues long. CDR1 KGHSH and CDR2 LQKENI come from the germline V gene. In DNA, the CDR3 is TGTGCCAGCTCACCATGGACAGCGAAGACCTACGAGCAGTACTTC. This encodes CASSPWTAKTYEQYF.

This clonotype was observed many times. The CDR3 DNA reads TGTGCCAGCAGTTTACACAACCAAGAGACCCAGTACTTC. Amino acid sequence: CASSLHNQETQYF. The chain has TRBV28 and TRBJ2-5; D ambiguous. The CDR3 contains 13 residues. Germline CDR1 is MDHEN and CDR2 is SYDVKM. Trimming stripped 2 bases from V and 0 bases from J, with 4 bases between.

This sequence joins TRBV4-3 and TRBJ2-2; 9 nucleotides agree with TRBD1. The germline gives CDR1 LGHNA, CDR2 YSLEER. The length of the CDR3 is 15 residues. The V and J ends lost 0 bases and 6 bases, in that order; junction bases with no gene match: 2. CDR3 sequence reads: CASSQENRGPGELFF. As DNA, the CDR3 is TGCGCCAGCAGCCAAGAGAACAGGGGGCCCGGGGAGCTGTTTTTT.

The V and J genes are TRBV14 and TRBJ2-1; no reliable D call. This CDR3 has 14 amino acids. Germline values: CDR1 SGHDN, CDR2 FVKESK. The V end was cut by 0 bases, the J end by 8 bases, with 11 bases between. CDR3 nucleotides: TGTGCCAGCAGCCAAGATCCGGCAGTGGATGAGCAGTTCTTC. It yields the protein CASSQDPAVDEQFF. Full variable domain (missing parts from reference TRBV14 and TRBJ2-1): EAGVTQFPSHSVIEKGQTVTLRCDPISGHDNLYWYRRVMGKEIKFLLHFVKESKQDESGMPNNRFLAERTGGTYSTLKVQPAELEDSGVYFCASSQDPAVDEQFFGPGTRLTVL.

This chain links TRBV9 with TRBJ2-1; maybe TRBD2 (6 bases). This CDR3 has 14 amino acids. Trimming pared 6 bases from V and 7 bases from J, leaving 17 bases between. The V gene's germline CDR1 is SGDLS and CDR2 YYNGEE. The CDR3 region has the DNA TGTGCCAGCAACCCCATCGAGGGGACTAATGAGCAGTTCTTC. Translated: CASNPIEGTNEQFF.

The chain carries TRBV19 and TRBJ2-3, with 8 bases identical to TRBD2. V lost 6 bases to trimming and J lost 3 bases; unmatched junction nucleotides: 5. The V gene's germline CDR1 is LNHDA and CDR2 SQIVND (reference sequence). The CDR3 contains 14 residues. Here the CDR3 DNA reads TGTGCCAGTAGGCCGGGGGGGGCAACAGATACGCAGTATTTT. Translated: CASRPGGATDTQYF.

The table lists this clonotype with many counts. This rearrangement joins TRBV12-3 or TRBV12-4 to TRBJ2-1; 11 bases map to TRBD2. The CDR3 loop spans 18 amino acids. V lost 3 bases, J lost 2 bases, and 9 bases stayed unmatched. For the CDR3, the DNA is TGTGCCAGCAGTTTCAAACGGACTAGCGGGTCCGCCTACAATGAGCAGTTCTTC. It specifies CASSFKRTSGSAYNEQFF.

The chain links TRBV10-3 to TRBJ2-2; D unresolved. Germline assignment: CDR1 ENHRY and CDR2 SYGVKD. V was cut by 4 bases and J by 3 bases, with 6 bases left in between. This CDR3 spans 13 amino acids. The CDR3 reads CAISGAYTGELFF. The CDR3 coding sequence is TGTGCCATCAGTGGAGCCTACACCGGGGAGCTGTTTTTT.

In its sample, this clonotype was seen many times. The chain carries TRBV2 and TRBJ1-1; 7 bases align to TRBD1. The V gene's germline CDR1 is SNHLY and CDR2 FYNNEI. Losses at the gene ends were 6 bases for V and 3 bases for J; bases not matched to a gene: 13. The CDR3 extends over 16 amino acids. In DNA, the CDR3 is TGTGCCAGCAGAAGAGACAGGGATGAGGGGGACACTGAAGCTTTCTTT. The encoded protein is CASRRDRDEGDTEAFF.

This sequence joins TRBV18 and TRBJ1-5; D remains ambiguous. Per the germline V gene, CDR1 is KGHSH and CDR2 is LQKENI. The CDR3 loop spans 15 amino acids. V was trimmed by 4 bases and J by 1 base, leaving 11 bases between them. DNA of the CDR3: TGTGCCAGCTCACAAAACCACGCCAGCAATCAGCCCCAGCATTTT. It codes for CASSQNHASNQPQHF.

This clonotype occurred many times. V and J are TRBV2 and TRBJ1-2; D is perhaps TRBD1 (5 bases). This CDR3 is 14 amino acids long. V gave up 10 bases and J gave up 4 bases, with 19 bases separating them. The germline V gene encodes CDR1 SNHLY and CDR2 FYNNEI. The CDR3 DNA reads TGTGCCACCACTAACGCGGGGACCCTCTATGGCTACACCTTC. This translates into CATTNAGTLYGYTF. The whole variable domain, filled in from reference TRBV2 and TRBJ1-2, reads EPEVTQTPSHQVTQMGQEVILRCVPISNHLYFYWYRQILGQKVEFLVSFYNNEISEKSEIFDDQFSVERPDGSNFTLKIRSTKLEDSAMYFCATTNAGTLYGYTFGSGTRLTVV.

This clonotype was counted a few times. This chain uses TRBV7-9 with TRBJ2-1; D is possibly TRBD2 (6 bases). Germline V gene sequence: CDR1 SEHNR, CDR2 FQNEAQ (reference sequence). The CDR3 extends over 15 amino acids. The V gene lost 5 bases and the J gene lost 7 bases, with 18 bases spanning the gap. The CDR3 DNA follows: TGTGCCAGCAGCGACTTTGGGCGGGATAGTAATGAGCAGTTCTTC. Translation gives CASSDFGRDSNEQFF.

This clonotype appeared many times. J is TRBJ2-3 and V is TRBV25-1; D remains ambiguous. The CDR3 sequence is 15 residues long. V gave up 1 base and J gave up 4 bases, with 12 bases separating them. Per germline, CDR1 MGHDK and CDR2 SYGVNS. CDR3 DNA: TGTGCCAGCAGTGAATTTGACCTGGACCCAGATACGCAGTATTTT. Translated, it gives CASSEFDLDPDTQYF.

The DNA for the CDR3 is TGTGCCAGCAGCTTGATGGGGGACGACTACGAGCAGTTCTTC. The encoded protein is CASSLMGDDYEQFF. The J gene is TRBJ2-7, the V gene TRBV5-6; D possibly matches TRBD1 or TRBD2 (5 bases each). Near its end, the DNA agrees better with TRBJ2-1, so the J call may be wrong. CDR3 length: 14 amino acids. Germline lookup yields CDR1 SGHDT and CDR2 YYEEEE.

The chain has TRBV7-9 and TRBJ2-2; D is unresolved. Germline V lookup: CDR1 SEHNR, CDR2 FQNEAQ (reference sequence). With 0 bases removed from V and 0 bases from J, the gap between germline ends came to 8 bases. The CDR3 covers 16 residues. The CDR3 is CASSLAPGTNTGELFF. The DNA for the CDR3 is TGTGCCAGCAGCTTAGCGCCAGGAACGAACACCGGGGAGCTGTTTTTT.

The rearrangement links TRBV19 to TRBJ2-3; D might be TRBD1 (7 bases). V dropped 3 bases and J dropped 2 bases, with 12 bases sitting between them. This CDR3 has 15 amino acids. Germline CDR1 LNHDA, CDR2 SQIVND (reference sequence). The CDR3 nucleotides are TGTGCCAGTAGTATCCCAGGGGGGTTCACAGATACGCAGTATTTT. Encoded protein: CASSIPGGFTDTQYF.

The CDR3 sequence is CASTRDTTKKLFF. CDR3 nucleotide sequence: TGTGCCAGCACCCGGGACACGACAAAAAAACTGTTTTTT. The chain recombines TRBV7-8 with TRBJ1-4; perhaps TRBD1 as D (6 bases). This CDR3 is 13 amino acids long. CDR1 and CDR2 from the germline V gene are SGHVS and FQNEAQ. Trimming pared 7 bases from V and 9 bases from J, leaving 15 bases between.

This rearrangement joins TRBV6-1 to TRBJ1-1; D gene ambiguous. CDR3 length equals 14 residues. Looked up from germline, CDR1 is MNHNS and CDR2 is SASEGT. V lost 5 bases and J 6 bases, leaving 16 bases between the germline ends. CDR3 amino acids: CASSYSDSLAEAFF. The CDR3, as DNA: TGTGCCAGCAGTTATAGCGATTCCTTAGCTGAAGCTTTCTTT.